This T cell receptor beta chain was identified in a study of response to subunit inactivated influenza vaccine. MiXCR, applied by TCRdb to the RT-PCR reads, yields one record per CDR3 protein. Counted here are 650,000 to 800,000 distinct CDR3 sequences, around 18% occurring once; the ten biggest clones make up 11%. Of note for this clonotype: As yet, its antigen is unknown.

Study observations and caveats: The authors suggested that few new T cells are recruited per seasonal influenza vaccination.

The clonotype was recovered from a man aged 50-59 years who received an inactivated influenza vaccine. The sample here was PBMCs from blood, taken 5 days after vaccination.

In DNA form, the CDR3 reads TGCGCCAGCAGCTTGGTGTGGGGGACAGGCTATGGCTACACCTTC. Its protein is CASSLVWGTGYGYTF. The chain links TRBV5-1 to TRBJ1-2; TRBD1 aligns across 8 bases. Germline V gene sequence: CDR1 SGHRS, CDR2 YFSETQ. V was clipped by 0 bases and J by 4 bases; unmatched bases: 5. This CDR3 is built from 15 residues.